This passage covers 30 T cell receptor beta chains from one sample sequenced in a study of patients and donors after allogeneic stem cell transplantation. TCRdb analysed the RT-PCR reads with MiXCR anew, one entry per CDR3 protein. The sample lists 150,000 to 200,000 distinct CDR3 sequences, about 32% occurring once. What was sequenced was blood, either unsorted or a sorted T cell fraction (not recorded which). The source is a human donor who was either an allogeneic HSCT recipient or a stem cell or donor lymphocyte infusion donor (not recorded which). It is not recorded whose cells these are; they may come from a transplant donor.

Worth noting for this clonotype: This could be a read error, since a much larger clone is one nucleotide away. J is TRBJ1-5 and V is TRBV10-3; D gene uncertain. The CDR3 loop spans 14 amino acids. CDR1 ENHRY and CDR2 SYGVKD come from the germline V gene. The CDR3 protein is CAISRTDSNQTQHF. In nucleotides, the CDR3 is TGTGCCATCAGCAGGACCGATAGCAATCAGACCCAGCATTTT.

This clonotype was detected only once. This chain links TRBV5-1 with TRBJ2-3, with D possibly matching TRBD2 (5 bases). Germline V gene sequence: CDR1 SGHRS, CDR2 YFSETQ. CDR3 size: 17 residues. Trimming left V 2 bases short and J 1 base short, with 17 bases between. The CDR3 is CASSFRLALEGTDTQYF. In nucleotides, the CDR3 is TGCGCCAGCAGCTTCCGTTTAGCGCTTGAGGGCACAGATACGCAGTATTTT.

V gene TRBV20-1 combines with J gene TRBJ2-3; maybe TRBD2 (6 bases). Germline V gene lookup returns CDR1 DFQATT and CDR2 SNEGSKA (reference sequence). Trimming removed 0 bases from V and 4 bases from J, with 17 bases in between. The CDR3 contains 16 residues. DNA of the CDR3: TGCAGTGCTAGAGATCTGCGGGATCAGCTAGCAGATACGCAGTATTTT. Protein: CSARDLRDQLADTQYF.

The gene calls are TRBV29-1 and TRBJ1-5; D possibly corresponds to TRBD1 (6 bases). The CDR3 is 14 amino acids. Trimming shortened V by 4 bases and J by 6 bases, and 16 bases separated the two germline ends. The germline V gene has CDR1 SQVTM and CDR2 ANQGSEA. The CDR3 bases are TGCAGCGTTGGGGGGGCAGGGCTCGGTCAGCCCCAGCATTTT. This gives the protein CSVGGAGLGQPQHF.

The chain joins TRBV4-3 to TRBJ2-1; TRBD2 aligns across 9 bases. The germline V gene has CDR1 LGHNA and CDR2 YSLEER. The CDR3 contains 16 residues. Trimming cost V 4 bases and J 2 bases; bases outside gene matches: 6. CDR3 coding DNA: TGCGCCAGCAGCCCGGGAGGCGGGAGGGCCTACAATGAGCAGTTCTTC. The encoded protein is CASSPGGGRAYNEQFF.

This clonotype was counted a few times. This chain connects TRBV6-4 to TRBJ2-1, with a weak D call TRBD2 (5 bases). The germline V gene has CDR1 MRHNA and CDR2 SNTAGT. V lost 0 bases and J 4 bases, leaving 16 bases between the germline ends. This CDR3 comprises 17 residues. CDR3 protein: CASSDSFVAPGYNEQFF. The DNA for the CDR3 is TGTGCCAGCAGTGACTCGTTCGTAGCTCCGGGGTACAATGAGCAGTTCTTC.

This clonotype was counted at least ten times. This chain connects TRBV7-9 to TRBJ2-3, with D perhaps matching TRBD2 (5 bases). The CDR3 loop spans 14 amino acids. Trimming took off 0 bases at V and 6 bases at J, with 10 bases between the two ends. Germline loops: CDR1 SEHNR, CDR2 FQNEAQ (reference sequence). CDR3 nucleotides: TGTGCCAGCAGCTTAGCGGGAGCGGTTGATACGCAGTATTTT. This sequence encodes CASSLAGAVDTQYF. The complete variable domain, with remaining parts taken from reference TRBV7-9 and TRBJ2-3, reads DTGVSQNPRHKITKRGQNVTFRCDPISEHNRLYWYRQTLGQGPEFLTYFQNEAQLEKSRLLSDRFSAERPKGSFSTLEIQRTEQGDSAMYLCASSLAGAVDTQYFGPGTRLTVL.

The chain has TRBV2 and TRBJ2-2; no reliable D call. Germline V gene lookup returns CDR1 SNHLY and CDR2 FYNNEI. This CDR3 spans 13 amino acids. V gave up 2 bases and J gave up 4 bases, with 5 bases separating them. The CDR3 DNA reads TGTGCCAGCAGTGAATATTCCACCGGGGAGCTGTTTTTT. As protein: CASSEYSTGELFF.

This chain connects TRBV5-1 to TRBJ2-3; 9 positions match TRBD1. This CDR3 spans 15 amino acids. Looked up from germline, CDR1 is SGHRS and CDR2 is YFSETQ. With V trimmed by 3 bases and J by 3 bases, 5 bases remained unmatched. The CDR3 DNA reads as TGCGCCAGCAGCTCCGCGGGACAGGGTACAGATACGCAGTATTTT. As protein: CASSSAGQGTDTQYF. Supplemented by reference TRBV5-1 and TRBJ2-3, the full variable domain reads KAGVTQTPRYLIKTRGQQVTLSCSPISGHRSVSWYQQTPGQGLQFLFEYFSETQRNKGNFPGRFSGRQFSNSRSEMNVSTLELGDSALYLCASSSAGQGTDTQYFGPGTRLTVL.

The sample holds many counts of this clonotype. This chain joins TRBV27 and TRBJ1-2; 7 bases agree with TRBD1. Trimming at V came to 2 bases and at J to 10 bases, leaving 10 bases not matched to a gene. Germline CDR1 reads MNHEY; CDR2 reads SMNVEV (reference sequence). This CDR3 has 14 amino acids. CDR3: CASSLRQGLADYTF. In DNA, the CDR3 is TGTGCCAGCAGTTTAAGACAGGGATTAGCCGACTACACCTTC.

This chain links TRBV15 with TRBJ2-7; tentatively, D is TRBD1 (6 bases). V lost 0 bases to trimming and J lost 2 bases, with 8 bases between them. The CDR3 sequence is 14 residues long. The germline CDR1 and CDR2 sequences are LNHNV and YYDKDF (reference sequence). The CDR3 bases are TGTGCCACCAGCAGAGAGCAGGGGCCCTACGAGCAGTACTTC. It specifies CATSREQGPYEQYF.

The chain recombines TRBV28 with TRBJ2-3, with D perhaps TRBD2 (5 bases). V was trimmed by 6 bases and J by 2 bases, leaving 15 bases between them. The CDR3 is made up of 15 amino acids. The germline gives CDR1 MDHEN, CDR2 SYDVKM. The CDR3 sequence: CASSPLASYTDTQYF. The CDR3 nucleotides read TGTGCCAGCAGCCCCCTGGCTAGCTACACAGATACGCAGTATTTT.

This clonotype was counted ten times or more. CDR3 sequence (DNA): TGTGCCAGCAGCCCTCGTTGGGCACAGGGTCGCACTGAAGCTTTCTTT. Its translation is CASSPRWAQGRTEAFF. V usage is TRBV7-2 and J usage is TRBJ1-1, with TRBD1 as a possible D gene (6 bases). The CDR3 is 16 amino acids. Trimming cost V 5 bases and J 4 bases, with 20 bases left between them. Germline CDR1 is SGHTA and CDR2 is FQGNSA. The entire variable domain, with the rest obtained from reference TRBV7-2 and TRBJ1-1, is as follows: GAGVSQSPSNKVTEKGKDVELRCDPISGHTALYWYRQSLGQGLEFLIYFQGNSAPDKSGLPSDRFSAERTGGSVSTLTIQRTQQEDSAVYLCASSPRWAQGRTEAFFGQGTRLTVV.

The gene calls are TRBV4-3 and TRBJ2-5, with 8 nucleotides matching TRBD2. V was pared by 0 bases and J by 2 bases, with 5 bases of the junction left unmatched. CDR1 LGHNA and CDR2 YSLEER come from the germline V gene. The CDR3 spans 16 residues. The CDR3 reads CASSQDFAGGQETQYF. The CDR3 DNA sequence: TGCGCCAGCAGCCAAGACTTCGCGGGAGGACAAGAGACCCAGTACTTC.

This clonotype was detected a few times. The chain couples TRBV7-8 to TRBJ1-3; 8 nucleotides agree with TRBD1. Trimming at V came to 5 bases and at J to 2 bases, leaving 8 bases not matched to a gene. Germline lookup yields CDR1 SGHVS and CDR2 FQNEAQ. This CDR3 is 16 amino acids long. CDR3 DNA sequence: TGTGCCAGCAGCCCGACAGGGGCGCGGACTGGAAACACCATATATTTT. Protein product: CASSPTGARTGNTIYF.

This clonotype has a handful of counts. V and J are TRBV20-1 and TRBJ2-2; D call uncertain. V was cut by 2 bases and J by 0 bases, with 13 bases left in between. CDR1 and CDR2 (germline): DFQATT, SNEGSKA (reference sequence). The CDR3 is made up of 16 amino acids. CDR3: CSARRRRPTNTGELFF. The DNA of the CDR3 is TGCAGTGCTAGAAGGCGGCGACCGACGAACACCGGGGAGCTGTTTTTT.

This clonotype occurred a few times. The chain employs TRBV6-5 and TRBJ2-5, with 7 bases that match TRBD2. This CDR3 is 15 amino acids long. The germline gives CDR1 MNHEY, CDR2 SVGAGI. The J segment lost 2 bases and the V segment lost 2 bases, leaving 5 bases of the junction unmatched. The CDR3, as DNA: TGTGCCAGCAGTTACGACGCGGGAGAGCAAGAGACCCAGTACTTC. Protein: CASSYDAGEQETQYF.

This clonotype was seen more than once but under ten times. This rearrangement joins TRBV7-9 to TRBJ1-1; tentative D call: TRBD1 (6 bases). Between the trimmed V and J ends, which lost 5 bases and 2 bases, there was a span of 15 bases. Germline V gene data show CDR1 as SEHNR and CDR2 as FQNEAQ (reference sequence). CDR3 length: 15 residues. CDR3 DNA sequence: TGTGCCAGCAGCGAGAGGGACACCCAAAACACTGAAGCTTTCTTT. It encodes CASSERDTQNTEAFF.

This sequence joins TRBV7-9 and TRBJ2-1; tentatively, D is TRBD2 (5 bases). This CDR3 has 15 residues. With 2 bases removed from V and 4 bases from J, the gap between germline ends came to 12 bases. Germline CDR1 and CDR2: SEHNR and FQNEAQ (reference sequence). The CDR3 DNA sequence: TGTGCCAGCAGCTTATTAGGGAGAGGATACAATGAGCAGTTCTTC. Translation gives CASSLLGRGYNEQFF.

V and J are TRBV20-1 and TRBJ2-1; 8 bases agree with TRBD2. Germline trimming cut 5 bases from V and 2 bases from J; bases unmatched to any gene: 2. Germline V CDR1 and CDR2: DFQATT, SNEGSKA (reference sequence). This CDR3 has 13 residues. The CDR3, as DNA: TGCAGTGCTCCGGGACTAGCCTACAATGAGCAGTTCTTC. This sequence encodes CSAPGLAYNEQFF.

The chain has TRBV7-9 and TRBJ2-7; 10 bases are a match to TRBD2. CDR1 is SEHNR and CDR2 is FQNEAQ in the germline V gene (reference sequence). The CDR3 is made up of 16 amino acids. After removal of 2 bases from V and 3 bases from J, the junction contained 7 bases not matched to a gene. The CDR3 nucleotides are TGTGCCAGCAGCTTACGGCTAGCGGGAGAGCACTACGAGCAGTACTTC. Protein sequence: CASSLRLAGEHYEQYF.

The chain couples TRBV6-1 to TRBJ2-2; 8 positions match TRBD2. CDR3 size: 14 residues. Germline CDR1 reads MNHNS; CDR2 reads SASEGT. V lost 10 bases and J lost 3; bases outside the gene matches: 7. The CDR3 sequence is CATPGLADTGELFF. The CDR3 bases are TGTGCCACTCCCGGACTAGCTGACACCGGGGAGCTGTTTTTT.

The chain combines TRBV29-1 with TRBJ2-3; 12 bases are shared with TRBD2. This CDR3 region has 14 residues. Per the germline V gene, CDR1 is SQVTM and CDR2 is ANQGSEA. The V gene end was trimmed by 3 bases and the J gene end by 5 bases; junction bases not matched to a gene: 3. CDR3 loop: CSVDLAGGLDTQYF. Here the CDR3 DNA reads TGCAGCGTTGACCTAGCGGGAGGGTTAGATACGCAGTATTTT.

This clonotype was picked up a small number of times. The chain combines TRBV6-6 with TRBJ2-5; 8 nucleotides match TRBD1. The CDR3 covers 15 residues. V shed 4 bases and J 1 base; nucleotides not matched to a gene: 5. Germline CDR1 is MNHNY and CDR2 is SVGAGI (reference sequence). Here the CDR3 reads CASSSPRGRQETQYF. DNA for the CDR3: TGTGCCAGCAGTTCCCCCAGGGGGCGCCAAGAGACCCAGTACTTC.

The table lists this clonotype with a few counts. V and J are TRBV7-9 and TRBJ1-1; D uncertain. V lost 1 base and J lost 6, with 18 bases in between. In germline, CDR1 is SEHNR, CDR2 FQNEAQ (reference sequence). CDR3 length: 16 amino acids. In nucleotides, the CDR3 is TGTGCCAGCAGCTTAGAACTCCGGGCCCCCGGCCCTGAAGCTTTCTTT. Translating it yields CASSLELRAPGPEAFF.

The rearrangement uses TRBV10-3 and TRBJ2-3; TRBD1 matches 10 bases. Germline CDR1 is ENHRY and CDR2 is SYGVKD. After removal of 6 bases from V and 3 bases from J, the junction contained 3 bases not matched to a gene. CDR3 length: 14 residues. CDR3 in amino acids: CAISTGQGTDTQYF. DNA for the CDR3: TGTGCCATCAGCACGGGACAGGGGACAGATACGCAGTATTTT.

The chain has TRBV6-2 or TRBV6-3 and TRBJ2-1, with 14 bases that match TRBD2. V lost 6 bases to trimming and J lost 14 bases; unmatched junction nucleotides: 9. The CDR3 spans 14 residues. Germline V gene sequence: CDR1 MNHEY, CDR2 SVGEGT. The CDR3 spells CASSAPGLAGVEFF. In DNA, the CDR3 is TGTGCCAGCAGCGCACCGGGACTAGCGGGAGTGGAGTTCTTC.

The chain combines TRBV20-1 with TRBJ2-1; TRBD1 agrees at 10 bases. The CDR3 is 15 amino acids. Germline CDR1 reads DFQATT; CDR2 reads SNEGSKA (reference sequence). The trim removed 5 bases at V and 7 bases at J, leaving 11 bases unmatched. The CDR3 loop is CSAGYGTGVGNEQFF. For the CDR3, the DNA is TGCAGTGCTGGCTACGGGACAGGGGTCGGTAATGAGCAGTTCTTC.

V is TRBV27 and J is TRBJ2-7, with a weak D call TRBD1 (5 bases). Trimming took off 8 bases at V and 1 base at J, with 12 bases between the two ends. The germline V gene encodes CDR1 MNHEY and CDR2 SMNVEV (reference sequence). This CDR3 is 13 amino acids long. CDR3 sequence reads: CASGQGVSYEQYF. CDR3 nucleotide sequence: TGTGCCAGCGGACAAGGCGTATCCTACGAGCAGTACTTC.

This clonotype was observed a handful of times. V gene TRBV29-1 combines with J gene TRBJ2-5; no definite D call. The CDR3 extends over 12 amino acids. V was shortened by 6 bases and J by 4 bases, with 12 bases between the two germline ends. Germline lookup yields CDR1 SQVTM and CDR2 ANQGSEA. CDR3 amino acids: CSVEILGETQYF. DNA of the CDR3: TGCAGCGTCGAAATTCTTGGAGAGACCCAGTACTTC.